This record concerns one TCR beta chain sequence. The sample belongs to a study of blood T cell repertoires in COVID-19. About the research overall: Acute and convalescent COVID-19 samples came from the United States, Italy and Spain. Sources were T cells, B-cell-depleted T cells, or PBMCs; the material itself was cDNA or gDNA.

Study processing details: Reference gene primer amplification gave estimated nucleated cell counts. The method was immunoSEQ multiplex PCR; TCRdb's version includes in-frame clones alone and lacks a portion of them. V, J and clone size were drawn from that table, and D and trimming were deduced from the DNA. The sample yields some 210,000 clones, approximately 91% seen once. Input material: peripheral blood. This receptor was identified in a woman in her forties who had recovered from COVID-19.

The CDR3 region is CASRKTARHYGYTF. The DNA of the CDR3 is TGTGCCAGCAGGAAGACAGCCAGGCACTATGGCTACACCTTC. The J gene is TRBJ1-2, the V gene TRBV6-5, with a weak D call TRBD1 (5 bases). V was cut by 6 bases and J by 3 bases, with 14 bases left in between. The length of the CDR3 is 14 residues. Germline V gene sequence: CDR1 MNHEY, CDR2 SVGAGI.